The present T cell receptor (beta chain) was sequenced within a study of blood T cell repertoires in COVID-19. Cohort 3 recovered donors had two negative PCRs, clearance, or symptom resolution. Sequencing was performed with immunoSEQ multiplex PCR; in TCRdb, only in-frame clones are kept and a portion is missing. The sample includes about 320,000 clones, 89% of them seen just once. This clone was observed a single time. The CDR3 is 12 residues long. Trimming removed 6 bases at V and 5 bases at J, with 5 bases between. Per germline, CDR1 SNHLY and CDR2 FYNNEI. The TCR was taken from a man aged 55 to 69 who had recovered from COVID-19. This chain links TRBV2 with TRBJ1-6, with unresolved D. The material sequenced was PBMCs or T cells enriched from blood (not recorded which). The CDR3 sequence is CASSPDNSPLHF. The CDR3 DNA sequence: TGTGCCAGCAGCCCTGATAATTCACCCCTCCACTTT.